Listed below are T cell receptor beta chains from one sample, sequenced in a study of T cell changes during pregnancy in multiple sclerosis. Generated by immunoSEQ multiplex PCR, the TCRdb table keeps only in-frame clones and is missing some. The data contain tens of thousands of clones, about nine tenths of them singletons. The sequences come from peripheral blood, collected in the third trimester of pregnancy. These receptors originate from a female donor with multiple sclerosis, enrolled in a pregnancy study. Both conserved end residues are part of each CDR3. D genes are given only for firm matches. Clone size, where shown, is once, few, many, or a class for clones that have expanded.

>.|TRBJ2-1|.|TRBV20-1
CSARDIREQFF
TGCAGTGCTAGAGATATCCGGGAGCAGTTCTTC
>once|TRBJ2-7|TRBD2|TRBV7-2
CASSRPGGYEQYF
TGTGCCAGCAGCAGACCGGGAGGCTACGAGCAGTACTTC
>.|TRBJ1-1|.|TRBV7-3
CASSTDRNTEAFF
TGTGCCAGCAGCACTGACAGAAACACTGAAGCTTTCTTT
>.|TRBJ2-3|.|TRBV5-1
CASRSSGVLRADTQYF
TGCGCCAGCAGGTCTTCAGGGGTTCTTAGGGCAGATACGCAGTATTTT
>.|TRBJ1-1|.|TRBV7-2
CASSPQGDTEAFF
TGTGCCAGCAGTCCCCAAGGGGACACTGAAGCTTTCTTT
>.|TRBJ1-5|TRBD1|TRBV19
CATTPGQFNQPQHF
TGTGCCACAACTCCGGGACAGTTCAATCAGCCCCAGCATTTT
>.|TRBJ2-7|.|TRBV6-9
CASSYPRRVSYEQYF
TGTGCCAGCAGTTATCCACGACGGGTCTCCTACGAGCAGTACTTC
>.|TRBJ2-1|TRBD2|TRBV5-1
CASSLARYGGRANNEQFF
TGCGCCAGCAGCTTGGCTAGGTACGGCGGGAGGGCCAACAATGAGCAGTTCTTC
>.|TRBJ1-6|TRBD1|TRBV6-1
CASIRQGSNNSPLHF
TGTGCCAGCATAAGACAGGGCTCCAATAATTCACCCCTCCACTTT
>.|TRBJ1-2|.|TRBV5-1
CASSSSAGQTLGYTF
TGCGCCAGCAGCTCCTCAGCAGGGCAGACTCTTGGCTACACCTTC
>.|TRBJ2-1|.|TRBV6-4
CASSDVREPNEQFF
TGTGCCAGCAGTGACGTGCGGGAACCGAATGAGCAGTTCTTC